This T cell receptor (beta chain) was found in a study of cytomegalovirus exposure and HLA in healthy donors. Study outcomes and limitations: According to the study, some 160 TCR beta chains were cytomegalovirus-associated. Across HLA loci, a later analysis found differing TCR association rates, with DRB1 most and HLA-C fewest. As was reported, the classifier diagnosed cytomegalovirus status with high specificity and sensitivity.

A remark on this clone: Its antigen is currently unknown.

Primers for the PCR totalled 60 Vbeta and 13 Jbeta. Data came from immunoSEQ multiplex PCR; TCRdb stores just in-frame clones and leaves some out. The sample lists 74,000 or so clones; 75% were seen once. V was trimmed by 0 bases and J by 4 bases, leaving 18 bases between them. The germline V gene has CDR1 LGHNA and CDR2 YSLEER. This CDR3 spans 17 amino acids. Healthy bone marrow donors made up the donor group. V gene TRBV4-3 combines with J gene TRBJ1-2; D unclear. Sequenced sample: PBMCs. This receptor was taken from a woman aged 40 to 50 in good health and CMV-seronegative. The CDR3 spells CASSQDTLEGWSYGYTF. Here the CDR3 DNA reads TGCGCCAGCAGCCAAGATACTTTAGAGGGATGGAGCTATGGCTACACCTTC.